The rows below give T cell receptor beta chains drawn from one sample of a study of blood T cells in healthy people across ages. TCRdb processed the 5' RACE reads anew with MiXCR; each CDR3 protein has one entry. Here the sample spans around 1,500,000 distinct CDR3 sequences, 28% being singletons. The sequenced sample was blood. These receptor sequences come from a woman aged 30 to 39 in good health. CDR3s include the opening cysteine and the closing phenylalanine or tryptophan. The D gene is left open where the match is weak. Only part of the rows carry a size: once, few, many, or a class if the clone is expanded.

cdr3_aa | cdr3_nt | clone_size | j_call | d_call | v_call
CASSAPTGVYGYTF | TGTGCCAGCAGTGCCCCCACAGGGGTCTATGGCTACACCTTC | . | TRBJ1-2 | TRBD1 | TRBV2
CASSLEKGAGTGANVLTF | TGCGCCAGCAGCTTGGAGAAGGGGGCGGGTACTGGGGCCAACGTCCTGACTTTC | . | TRBJ2-6 | TRBD1 | TRBV5-1
CASSASGRENIQYF | TGTGCCAGCAGCGCTAGCGGGAGGGAAAACATTCAGTACTTC | few | TRBJ2-4 | TRBD2 | TRBV9
CSVGSGNQPQHF | TGCAGCGTTGGATCAGGGAATCAGCCCCAGCATTTT | . | TRBJ1-5 | . | TRBV29-1
CASSLGQGIKSSYNEQFF | TGTGCCAGCAGTCTAGGACAGGGGATAAAAAGCTCCTACAATGAGCAGTTCTTC | . | TRBJ2-1 | TRBD1 | TRBV2
CASSHGTSVGEQFF | TGCGCCAGCAGCCACGGGACTAGCGTCGGTGAGCAGTTCTTC | once | TRBJ2-1 | TRBD2 | TRBV4-3
CATRGGQGRWETQYF | TGTGCCACCAGGGGAGGACAGGGGCGGTGGGAGACCCAGTACTTC | few | TRBJ2-5 | TRBD1 | TRBV15
CASSLGLTRTDTQYF | TGTGCCAGCAGCTTAGGATTAACGCGCACAGATACGCAGTATTTT | few | TRBJ2-3 | . | TRBV7-2
CASSLVGQGKNNEQFF | TGTGCCAGCAGCTTAGTGGGACAAGGAAAGAACAATGAGCAGTTCTTC | many | TRBJ2-1 | . | TRBV7-2
CSVEEHAGLAGDEQFF | TGCAGCGTTGAAGAGCACGCGGGACTAGCGGGAGACGAGCAGTTCTTC | many | TRBJ2-1 | TRBD2 | TRBV29-1
CASSQEKPPAIEQFF | TGTGCCAGCAGCCAAGAAAAGCCTCCGGCAATTGAGCAGTTCTTC | few | TRBJ2-1 | . | TRBV14
CSVMFGASAYNEQFF | TGCAGCGTGATGTTCGGGGCTAGCGCCTACAATGAGCAGTTCTTC | few | TRBJ2-1 | . | TRBV29-1
CASTPGGAFYNEQFF | TGTGCCAGCACCCCGGGGGGGGCTTTCTACAATGAGCAGTTCTTC | few | TRBJ2-1 | TRBD2 | TRBV27
CASSVTGTTEHFF | TGTGCCAGCAGTGTGACAGGGACCACTGAACATTTCTTT | once | TRBJ1-1 | TRBD1 | TRBV25-1
CASSLDKGGGPRITDTQYF | TGTGCCAGCAGCTTAGACAAGGGGGGAGGGCCGCGGATCACAGATACGCAGTATTTT | . | TRBJ2-3 | . | TRBV7-2
CASSLRGQEEQYF | TGTGCCAGCAGTTTAAGAGGACAGGAGGAGCAGTACTTC | many | TRBJ2-7 | TRBD1 | TRBV27
CATSDWTSEGGIGTQYF | TGTGCCACCAGTGATTGGACTAGCGAGGGAGGAATTGGTACCCAGTACTTC | . | TRBJ2-5 | TRBD2 | TRBV24-1
CASSPLQRTDTQYF | TGTGCCAGCAGTCCGCTTCAGCGCACAGATACGCAGTATTTT | few | TRBJ2-3 | . | TRBV28
CASRQGRKNEQFF | TGTGCCAGCAGGCAGGGCCGTAAGAATGAGCAGTTCTTC | . | TRBJ2-1 | . | TRBV28
CSARVSGRARSTDTQYF | TGCAGTGCTAGAGTTAGCGGGAGGGCCAGGAGCACAGATACGCAGTATTTT | few | TRBJ2-3 | TRBD2 | TRBV20-1
CASSIQGARAEQYF | TGTGCCAGCAGCATACAGGGGGCGCGAGCCGAGCAGTACTTC | . | TRBJ2-7 | TRBD1 | TRBV7-2
CSARPSGQASYEQYF | TGCAGTGCTAGACCGTCCGGACAGGCCTCCTACGAGCAGTACTTC | many | TRBJ2-7 | TRBD1 | TRBV20-1
CASSPGQQPSNQPQHF | TGTGCCAGCAGCCCGGGACAGCAACCTAGCAATCAGCCCCAGCATTTT | . | TRBJ1-5 | TRBD1 | TRBV7-2
CASSQFRQGEAFF | TGTGCCAGCAGCCAATTTAGACAGGGTGAAGCTTTCTTT | . | TRBJ1-1 | TRBD1 | TRBV14
CASSLWAGLNTEAFF | TGTGCCAGCAGTTTATGGGCCGGCTTGAACACTGAAGCTTTCTTT | . | TRBJ1-1 | . | TRBV12-3/TRBV12-4
CASSQEPNLGTDTQYF | TGTGCCAGCAGCCAAGAACCCAATCTAGGTACAGATACGCAGTATTTT | . | TRBJ2-3 | . | TRBV14
CASSLSTGPNQPQHF | TGTGCCAGCAGTTTATCGACAGGGCCGAATCAGCCCCAGCATTTT | few | TRBJ1-5 | TRBD1 | TRBV6-5
CASRRQGGFQETQYF | TGTGCCAGCAGGCGACAGGGGGGTTTCCAAGAGACCCAGTACTTC | few | TRBJ2-5 | TRBD1 | TRBV12-3/TRBV12-4
CSATGTSLRANTGELFF | TGCAGTGCTACCGGGACTAGCCTCCGCGCGAACACCGGGGAGCTGTTTTTT | . | TRBJ2-2 | TRBD2 | TRBV20-1